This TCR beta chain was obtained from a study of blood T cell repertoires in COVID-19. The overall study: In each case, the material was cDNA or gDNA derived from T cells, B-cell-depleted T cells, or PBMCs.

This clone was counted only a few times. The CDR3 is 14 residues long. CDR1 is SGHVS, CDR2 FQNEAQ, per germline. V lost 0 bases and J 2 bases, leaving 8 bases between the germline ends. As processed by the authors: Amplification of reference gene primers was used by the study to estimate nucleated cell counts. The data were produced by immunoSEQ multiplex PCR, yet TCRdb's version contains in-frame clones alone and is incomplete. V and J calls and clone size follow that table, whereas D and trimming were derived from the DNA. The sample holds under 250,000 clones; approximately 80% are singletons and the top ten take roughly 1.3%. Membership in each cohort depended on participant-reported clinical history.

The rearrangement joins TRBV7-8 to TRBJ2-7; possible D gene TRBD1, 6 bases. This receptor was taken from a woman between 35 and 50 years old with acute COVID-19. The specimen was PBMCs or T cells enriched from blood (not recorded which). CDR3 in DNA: TGTGCCAGCAGCTTAGCGGGGGCTACCTACGAGCAGTACTTC. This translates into CASSLAGATYEQYF.